This TCR beta chain appears in the sequencing data of a study of Ad26.COV2.S vaccination and SARS-CoV-2 variants. At the level of the study: Intramuscular Ad26.COV2.S at 5x10^10 or 1x10^11 viral particles. The study, taken as a whole, reports: Once vaccination had occurred, spike-specific CD8+ and CD4+ T cell responses reportedly showed substantial breadth. Vaccine recipients posted higher spike-specific TCR breadth than their placebo counterparts.

Germline CDR1 and CDR2: MGHRA and YSYEKL. The CDR3 is 14 amino acids. Trimming left V 2 bases short and J 6 bases short, with 13 bases between. Remarks on this clone: Antigen: not known.

The method was immunoSEQ multiplex PCR; TCRdb's version includes in-frame clones alone and lacks a portion of them. The sample records 300,000 to 400,000 clones, around 81% being singletons. The treatment is: 15 to 20 received Ad26.COV2.S at low or high dose, single or two shots; about 5 received placebo; per-sample allocation not given. The investigators took samples on day 63 after the first vaccine or placebo injection. The vaccine delivered Wuhan-strain SARS-CoV-2 spike through an Ad26 vector. The sequence was collected from a person between 18 and 59 years old who received the Ad26.COV2.S COVID-19 vaccine or a placebo. Material: peripheral blood, obtained in a trial of Ad26.COV2.S vaccine versus placebo. The rearrangement links TRBV4-1 to TRBJ1-2; no firm D call. The CDR3 reads CASSQLGMLDGYTF. DNA for the CDR3: TGCGCCAGCAGCCAACTCGGGATGTTAGATGGCTACACCTTC.